This T cell receptor (beta chain) derives from a study of blood T cell repertoires in COVID-19. About the study: Specimens from acute and convalescent COVID-19 originated in the United States, Italy and Spain.

The CDR3 runs to 15 residues. The germline gives CDR1 ENHRY, CDR2 SYGVKD. The junction had 7 bases not matched to a gene; V was cut back by 6 bases and J by 3 bases. This clone has only one observation. Data came from immunoSEQ multiplex PCR; TCRdb stores just in-frame clones and leaves some out. The sample holds roughly 130,000 clones, 65% to 85% seen once. The sequenced sample was PBMCs or T cells enriched from blood (not recorded which). This sequence originates from a woman in her thirties who had recovered from COVID-19. V gene TRBV10-3 combines with J gene TRBJ1-4, with 7 bases lining up with TRBD1. CDR3 coding DNA: TGTGCCATCAGGGACAGGCGGGCGGCTAATGAAAAACTGTTTTTT. It is translated as CAIRDRRAANEKLFF.